The entry below gives a single TCR beta chain sequence along with its context. Its antigen remains unidentified. Sorting was done in triplicate for each CD8+ T cell subset (around 300,000 cells each). Phenotypically, naive CD8+ T cells corresponded to CD45RO-CCR7+CD27+CD95-. TRB cDNA was prepared as libraries by UMI-labeled 5' RACE. TCRdb reprocessed the 5' RACE reads and stores each CDR3 protein as one record, lacking DNA. The sample has approximately 140,000 distinct CDR3 sequences; the top ten hold around 0.3%. This sample was included in a study of CXCR3-negative and CXCR3-positive naive CD8 T cells. General observations from the study: More hydrophobic TRB CDR3s were found in CXCR3-positive naive cells than in CXCR3-negative naive cells. CXCR3 expression dropped partially after cryopreservation, and most assays relied on fresh PBMCs. In naive cells, CXCR3-negative and CXCR3-positive subsets had similar TRBV-TRBJ usage; memory cells differed.

The CDR3 covers 16 residues. CDR1 is SGHRS, CDR2 YFSETQ, per germline. Sequencing was carried out using naive CXCR3+ CD8+ T cells from blood. The subset denotes: CD45RO-CCR7+CD27+CD95- naive CD8+ T cells expressing CXCR3 (TNR3+). This sequence joins TRBV5-1 and TRBJ2-1; absent DNA, TCRdb's TRBD1 call cannot be checked. The origin of this receptor is a human donor in good health. Some clones in this sample may be carry-over from other donors' samples. The CDR3 reads CASSLEARGPYNEQFF.